A selection of T cell receptor beta chains follows, all from one sample in a study of T-cell reconstitution after alpha-beta-depleted transplantation in children. TCRdb re-analysed the PCR reads in MiXCR, keeping a single row per CDR3 protein. The sample has some 450,000 distinct CDR3 sequences, 43% seen once. The sample consisted of PBMCs, taken before TCRalphabeta/CD19-depleted stem cell transplant. The source of these receptors is a girl aged 2-10 years with aplastic anemia, due to receive a stem cell transplant. Each CDR3 is given with its conserved first and last residue.

V: TRBV2; J: TRBJ2-6; CDR3: CASRPQGVGANVLTF
V: TRBV28; J: TRBJ1-1; CDR3: CASSPQVGGWTEAFF
V: TRBV6-6; J: TRBJ2-3; CDR3: CASSYLPGTQYF
V: TRBV2; J: TRBJ2-2; CDR3: CASLADQSNRELFF
V: TRBV6-5; J: TRBJ2-1; CDR3: CASSYSSVNEQFF
V: TRBV15; J: TRBJ1-1; CDR3: CATSVQGSEAFF
V: TRBV6-1; J: TRBJ2-2; CDR3: CASSRGTSGRAGGELFF
V: TRBV20-1; J: TRBJ2-5; CDR3: CSANAKETQYF
V: TRBV20-1; J: TRBJ2-1; CDR3: CSARDRSGTSVYNEQFF
V: TRBV29-1; J: TRBJ2-1; CDR3: CSVAVGAGDVGEQFF
V: TRBV20-1; J: TRBJ2-1; CDR3: CSAIRASGQGDNEQFF
V: TRBV4-2; J: TRBJ2-3; CDR3: CASSQEGVAGVTDTQYF
V: TRBV12-3/TRBV12-4; J: TRBJ2-5; CDR3: CASEQREGSETQYF
V: TRBV29-1; J: TRBJ2-7; CDR3: CSAVGFSYEQYF
V: TRBV5-4; J: TRBJ2-2; CDR3: CASSLGLLWELFF
V: TRBV7-6; J: TRBJ1-1; CDR3: CASSSRVGGTEAFF
V: TRBV5-1; J: TRBJ1-4; CDR3: CASSQPLGQGKRGEKLFF
V: TRBV2; J: TRBJ2-1; CDR3: CASSELRRDEQFF
V: TRBV20-1; J: TRBJ2-1; CDR3: CSASRGQTYNEQFF
V: TRBV7-2; J: TRBJ1-4; CDR3: CASTHGGGMKEKLFF
V: TRBV20-1; J: TRBJ2-3; CDR3: CSARPPTNLDTQYF
V: TRBV20-1; J: TRBJ2-3; CDR3: CSAAGTDTQYF
V: TRBV5-1; J: TRBJ1-5; CDR3: CASSEGLSNQPQHF
V: TRBV6-5; J: TRBJ2-1; CDR3: CASSYSSDEQFF
V: TRBV20-1; J: TRBJ2-1; CDR3: CSARARDSYNEQFF
V: TRBV11-3; J: TRBJ2-7; CDR3: CASSLDSQEAGVQYF
V: TRBV7-2; J: TRBJ2-1; CDR3: CASSVAPDSRSYNEQFF
V: TRBV7-2; J: TRBJ2-1; CDR3: CASSVPAVYPTHEQFF
V: TRBV29-1; J: TRBJ2-7; CDR3: CSVEQGIRGEQYF
V: TRBV6-1; J: TRBJ1-3; CDR3: CASRQGTGNTIYF
V: TRBV5-1; J: TRBJ2-3; CDR3: CASSLGGKPPDTQYF
V: TRBV24-1; J: TRBJ2-1; CDR3: CATGLAGGAQIF
V: TRBV20-1; J: TRBJ1-3; CDR3: CSATGVIGNTIYF
V: TRBV20-1; J: TRBJ2-7; CDR3: CSARDVLGVNYEQYF
V: TRBV7-9; J: TRBJ2-1; CDR3: CASSLHTSYNEQFF
V: TRBV20-1; J: TRBJ2-1; CDR3: CSARPRRGDLSEQFF
V: TRBV15; J: TRBJ1-1; CDR3: CATSLGRINTEAFF
V: TRBV7-2; J: TRBJ2-2; CDR3: CASSSRPNTGELFF
V: TRBV5-1; J: TRBJ2-3; CDR3: CASSLGQGLQDTQYF
V: TRBV11-2; J: TRBJ2-7; CDR3: CASSLVLSGQGAYEQYF
V: TRBV25-1; J: TRBJ1-1; CDR3: CASIRDMNTEAFF
V: TRBV29-1; J: TRBJ2-7; CDR3: CSVEDIETPYEQYF
V: TRBV20-1; J: TRBJ2-7; CDR3: CSAREPGREYEQYF
V: TRBV5-1; J: TRBJ2-7; CDR3: CASSRREGYEQYF
V: TRBV7-3; J: TRBJ1-2; CDR3: CASSPHPSGAINYGYTF